This T cell receptor (beta chain) was identified in a study of OX40 agonist ivuxolimab in advanced cancers. The protocol was immunoSEQ multiplex PCR, while the TCRdb copy is restricted to in-frame clones and leaves out a portion. The data contain about 25,000 clones, about 81% of them singletons. The TCR comes from an adult with an advanced solid tumor such as melanoma, head and neck, liver or kidney cancer. The material was CD4+ or CD8+ T cells sorted from blood, obtained in a trial of the OX40 agonist ivuxolimab.

This CDR3 is CASSYSSTNEQYF. CDR3 DNA: TGTGCCAGCAGTTACTCTTCTACTAACGAGCAGTACTTC. The chain is built from TRBV6-5 and TRBJ2-7, with D unclear. Germline loops: CDR1 MNHEY, CDR2 SVGAGI. The CDR3 is 13 amino acids. With 0 bases removed from V and 5 bases from J, the gap between germline ends came to 8 bases.